This T cell receptor (beta chain) derives from a study of T cells after yellow fever vaccination. For the study at large: Fractions with few cells were prepared using SMART-Seq v4 Ultra Low Input.

TCRdb passed the 5' RACE reads through MiXCR, listing each CDR3 protein once. The data contain about 340,000 distinct CDR3 sequences, around 12% of them singletons. The V gene end was trimmed by 3 bases and the J gene end by 2 bases; junction bases not matched to a gene: 1. Germline lookup yields CDR1 SGHTA and CDR2 FQGNSA. The CDR3 spans 13 residues. This clonotype was observed a few times. Possible read error: a much larger clone is one base away. The sample here was CD4+ T cells sorted from PBMCs, taken 15 days after the yellow fever booster vaccination. The receptor was isolated from a man younger than 35 who received the YFV17D yellow fever vaccine. The V and J genes are TRBV7-2 and TRBJ2-7; TRBD1 agrees at 7 bases. The CDR3 nucleotides read TGTGCCAGCAGCTTCGACAGGGCCTACGAGCAGTACTTC. It yields the protein CASSFDRAYEQYF. Combining the CDR3 with reference TRBV7-2 and TRBJ2-7 gives the whole variable domain GAGVSQSPSNKVTEKGKDVELRCDPISGHTALYWYRQSLGQGLEFLIYFQGNSAPDKSGLPSDRFSAERTGGSVSTLTIQRTQQEDSAVYLCASSFDRAYEQYFGPGTRLTVT.